This record concerns one T cell receptor (beta chain) sequence. This record comes from a study of shared clonotypes between healthy human individuals. CDR1 is MDHEN, CDR2 SYDVKM, per germline. The CDR3 extends over 14 amino acids. The V gene lost 7 bases and the J gene lost 0 bases, with 10 bases spanning the gap. Recent acute infections and vaccinations were absent in the healthy HIV-negative adult donors. TCRdb's table, derived via immunoSEQ multiplex PCR, lists solely in-frame clones and lacks some. The sample holds roughly 2,300,000 clones; approximately 90% are singletons and the top ten take 0.3% to 0.4%.

The chain employs TRBV28 and TRBJ1-3, with D hard to call. The sample consisted of naive CD4+ T cells from PBMCs. Noted subset: CD45RA+ positively selected. The TCR comes from a man between 18 and 29 years old in good health. Some clones in this sample may be carry-over from other donors' samples. CDR3 sequence (DNA): TGTGCCAGCATCCCCGGGAACTCTGGAAACACCATATATTTT. Translation: CASIPGNSGNTIYF.